The entry below describes one T cell receptor (beta chain). This receptor's antigen is unknown. It has no much larger one-base neighbor in the sample; base qualities were not kept. This specimen comes from a study of blood T cells in healthy people across ages (dated by TCRdb to about 2015). In the study overall: In model experiments, template switching captured about one uniquely barcoded TCR beta cDNA molecule for every two T cells. Four age groups were formed from the donors: young (average 16 years), middle-aged (approximately 42), aged (roughly 59) and long-lived (more than 75). To track age-related changes in TCR beta repertoire diversity, the study relied on deep sequencing normalized with unique cDNA molecular identifiers. Using the same blood draw, the study looked at two additional independent replicas of 1 million unique cDNA reads for two donors, one aged 18 to 30 and the other aged 80 or older. To avoid experimental bias, donors of different ages were randomly spread across the sequencing lanes. Broader findings and caveats from the paper: Because the CMV infection status of the donors was unknown, age-related changes in expanded clonotypes may potentially have been confounded. Observed TCR beta diversity per million T cells fell roughly linearly with age, and a significant reduction was already apparent by age roughly 40. Observed TCR beta diversity correlated strongly with the percentage of naive T cells measured by flow cytometry. Estimates of total diversity from one million sequenced T cells were regarded as lower bounds and underestimates. Bulk unsorted PBMC profiling prevented conclusive comparison of naive and antigen-experienced compartments. The long-lived group showed more naive CD4+ T cells, fewer expanded clones and increased TCR diversity than the aged group, suggesting age selection.

Receptors were amplified or captured by 5' RACE. The sequencer was an Illumina HiSeq 2500. The second PCR ran for roughly 7 to 11 cycles and used a J-beta primer mix along with a sample-barcoded 5' primer. Each TCR beta cDNA molecule received a unique molecular identifier from a template-switch 5' adaptor carrying 12 random nucleotides. Each sample yielded at least 2.5 million CDR3-containing paired-end reads. The Mint cDNA synthesis kit, primed by a TRBC-specific oligonucleotide, was used to synthesize first-strand cDNA from all RNA. All cDNA was treated with uracil-DNA glycosylase and then went through a first 18-cycle PCR with the universal primers M1SS and BC2_uni_R. On the study's bioinformatics: Normalization of each sample was performed by random selection of 1 million high-quality reads, each carrying a distinct molecular identifier. Reads with shared molecular identifiers were discarded instead of being binned into consensus sequences. MiTCR, set to a Q25 quality threshold and the strictest error-elimination algorithm, was used for CDR3 identification, clonotype clustering and error correction. Lower-bound total TCR beta diversity was estimated with a nonparametric unseen species model using Euler transformation. Through fastp at Q25 and MiXCR, TCRdb rebuilt clones from the public reads, retaining in-frame beta chains. Each record represents a unique CDR3 protein, reported with the most common genes and DNA among its rows. These V and J calls derive from TCRdb rather than the authors' analysis. Recorded for this sample are more than 500,000 distinct CDR3 sequences; 27% of them occurred a single time. The top ten clonotypes cover 15% to 20% of the sample.

In the germline V gene, CDR1 corresponds to SGDLS and CDR2 to YYNGEE. Cut back by 3 bases and 1 base, the V and J ends lie 13 bases apart. The CDR3 runs 15 residues from the cysteine to the phenylalanine. The CDR3 DNA has 45 bases and is translated from base 1. The donors were under 40 Caucasian individuals from Russia, aged 6 to 90 years, who were systemically healthy. Each donor gave about 9.7 milliliters of peripheral blood, drawn into EDTA-treated Vacutainer tubes. Ficoll-Paque density-gradient centrifugation was used to isolate PBMCs, with at least 7 million per sample. Trizol reagent was used to extract total RNA from PBMCs, with at least 5 micrograms per sample. The percentages of naive CD45RAhigh/CD27high T cells were determined by flow cytometry on a PBMC aliquot from every donor.

The receptor's source is a woman in her seventies in good health. The sample consisted of blood. The chain links TRBV9 with TRBJ2-5; the D element might be TRBD1 or TRBD2, as each aligns at 5 bases. The bases are TGTGCCAGCAGCGCCAGTCCGGGACCCCAAGAGACCCAGTACTTC. Its protein reads: CASSASPGPQETQYF.